This entry describes one TCR beta chain. Its antigen is not known. The record originates from a study of cytomegalovirus exposure and HLA in healthy donors. Whole-study results and caveats: TCR beta sequences reportedly predicted most subjects' HLA-A and HLA-B alleles accurately. Many donors shared some public TCRs, even though most TCR sequences were rare.

PCR involved 60 Vbeta and 13 Jbeta primers. Assay: immunoSEQ multiplex PCR; the TCRdb copy retains only in-frame clones and omits some. The table records 150,000 to 200,000 clones, less than 90% of them present only once. The CDR3 consists of 14 residues. Germline V gene sequence: CDR1 SGHTA, CDR2 FQGNSA. V gave up 4 bases and J gave up 3 bases; unmatched junction bases: 4. This receptor was taken from a male donor in good health and CMV-seropositive. The rearrangement uses TRBV7-2 and TRBJ2-7; 9 bases are a match to TRBD1. Material for sequencing was PBMCs. CDR3 bases: TGTGCCAGCAGCTCACACAGGGGGCTCTACGAGCAGTACTTC. Encoded protein: CASSSHRGLYEQYF.